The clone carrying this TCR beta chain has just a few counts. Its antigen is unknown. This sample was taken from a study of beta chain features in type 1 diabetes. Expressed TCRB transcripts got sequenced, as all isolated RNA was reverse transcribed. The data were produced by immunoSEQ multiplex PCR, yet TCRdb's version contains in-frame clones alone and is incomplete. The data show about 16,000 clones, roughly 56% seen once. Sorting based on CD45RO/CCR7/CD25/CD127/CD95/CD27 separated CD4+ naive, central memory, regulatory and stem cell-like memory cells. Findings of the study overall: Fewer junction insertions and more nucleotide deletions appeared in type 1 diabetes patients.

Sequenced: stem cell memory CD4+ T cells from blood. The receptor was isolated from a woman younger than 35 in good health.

The DNA of the CDR3 is TGCGCCAGCAGCCAAGAGCGGCCAGTTTTTACGACTGGAAACACCATATATTTT. Amino acid sequence: CASSQERPVFTTGNTIYF. V and J are TRBV4-1 and TRBJ1-3; D gene ambiguous. Trimming took off 0 bases at V and 2 bases at J, with 17 bases between the two ends. The CDR3 spans 18 residues. Germline assignment: CDR1 MGHRA and CDR2 YSYEKL.